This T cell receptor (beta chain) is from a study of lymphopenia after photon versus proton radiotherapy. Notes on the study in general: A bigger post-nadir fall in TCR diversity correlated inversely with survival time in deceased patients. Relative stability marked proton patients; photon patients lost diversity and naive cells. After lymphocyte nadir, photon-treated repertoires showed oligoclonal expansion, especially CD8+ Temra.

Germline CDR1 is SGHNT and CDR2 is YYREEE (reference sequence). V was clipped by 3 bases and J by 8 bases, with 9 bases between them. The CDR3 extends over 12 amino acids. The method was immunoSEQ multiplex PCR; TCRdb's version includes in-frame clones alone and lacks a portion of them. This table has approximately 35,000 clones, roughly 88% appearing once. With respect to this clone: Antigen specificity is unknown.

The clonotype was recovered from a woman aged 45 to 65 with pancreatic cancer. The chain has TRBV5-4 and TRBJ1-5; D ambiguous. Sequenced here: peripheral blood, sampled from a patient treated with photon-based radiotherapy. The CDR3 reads CASSSFTEPQHF. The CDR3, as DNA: TGTGCCAGCAGCTCATTCACGGAGCCCCAGCATTTT. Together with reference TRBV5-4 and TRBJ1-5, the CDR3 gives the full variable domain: ETGVTQSPTHLIKTRGQQVTLRCSSQSGHNTVSWYQQALGQGPQFIFQYYREEENGRGNFPPRFSGLQFPNYSSELNVNALELDDSALYLCASSSFTEPQHFGDGTRLSIL.